The source of this T cell receptor (beta chain) is a study of blood T cell repertoires in COVID-19. The wider study: The origin of the acute and convalescent COVID-19 samples was the United States, Italy and Spain. The analysed material was cDNA or gDNA that came from T cells, B-cell-depleted T cells, or PBMCs.

Original handling: It was from reference gene primer amplification that nucleated cell counts were estimated. This table comes from immunoSEQ multiplex PCR, and its TCRdb copy is limited to in-frame clones, with some not included. V and J calls and clone size are given by that table; D and trimming were obtained from the DNA. Here the sample spans tens of thousands of clones, 87% being singletons. V shed 2 bases, J shed 6 bases, and the junction held 9 bases outside the gene matches. The CDR3 is made up of 16 amino acids. The germline CDR1 and CDR2 sequences are LGHNA and YSLEER. The rearrangement links TRBV4-3 to TRBJ2-1; 8 bases are shared with TRBD2. The sequence came from a man in his 60s with acute or convalescent COVID-19. Sequenced input: peripheral blood. The CDR3 sequence: CASSQSGGWLGNEQFF. The CDR3 bases are TGCGCCAGCAGCCAAAGCGGGGGCTGGCTAGGCAATGAGCAGTTCTTC.